The entry that follows covers one T cell receptor beta chain sequence. It has no known antigen specificity. The sample holds no much larger clone one base away, and base qualities are not on file. Using the deep immunoSEQ assay, TCR CDR3 regions were amplified from genomic DNA by multiplex PCR. Extracted genomic DNA from each cell subset was spread evenly across all wells of several immunoSEQ 96-well plates, with each plate serving as a replicate. Each replicate PCR for sorted subsets received around 200 ng genomic DNA, equal to roughly 30,000 T cell genomes. Purified libraries were measured with a Qubit 3.0 fluorometer, size-checked on a Bioanalyzer 2100, and measured again with the KAPA Library Quantification kit. Every immunoSEQ 96-well plate was sequenced on a separate single-read 150-cycle Illumina NextSeq 550 flow cell. The source study handled its data this way. Because only junctional sequences without quality scores were contained in the immunoSEQ output, filtering matching that applied to full-length reads could not be performed. To assign V/J genes and CDR3, sequences were annotated against IMGT germline references using PyIR, a Python wrapper for IgBLAST v1.9. Reads with weak V/J assignments (E-value above 1e-6), missing CDR3, stop codons, out-of-frame junctions, or ambiguous translated residues were removed. V3J clonotypes were defined as sequences sharing an identical inferred V gene, J gene, and CDR3 amino acid sequence. The percentage overlap between two repertoires was calculated by dividing the number of shared unique clonotypes by the size of the smaller repertoire. Repertoire richness was assessed with RTK rarefaction, the Chao1 estimator, and Recon v2.1 estimates of unobserved clonotypes. For all TCRbeta clonotypes obtained by the gDNA method from a handful of donors, generation probabilities were computed with OLGA. The table was pulled from immuneACCESS by TCRdb, which kept in-frame rearrangements only. Such tables lose some clones; where checked, under half of the loss comes from unresolved V genes, and the rest has no known cause. V and J calls and clone size are copied from that table; D and trimming were computed from the DNA. The sample table shows over 850,000 clones, and about four fifths are seen once. Jointly, the top ten make up more than 0.5% of the sample.

A distance of 20 bases separates the germline ends of V and J, which lose 4 bases and 7 bases respectively. The CDR3, from cysteine to phenylalanine, totals 15 residues. CDR3 DNA only is kept here, 45 bases in frame from base 1. The germline V gene gives CDR1 as SGHRS and CDR2 as YFSETQ. These data come from a study of shared clonotypes between healthy human individuals (dated by TCRdb to about 2020). A note on the overall study: The cohort included three men and two women between 18 and 49 years of age. Per donor, three plates each were used for CD4 naive and CD4 memory, two for CD8 naive, and one for CD8 memory. Blood TCR repertoires of about 5 healthy adults were deeply sequenced to estimate repertoire size and the extent of clonotype sharing between individuals. To increase sequencing depth and limit assay-specific biases, TCR repertoire library preparation and sequencing were carried out by different laboratories using diverse techniques. Per donor, leukapheresis produced somewhere between about 0.85 and 8.9 billion PBMCs.

General study outcomes and caveats: Even with the large sequencing depth, rarefaction of the sorted-subset datasets indicated that sequencing was incomplete. Only blood was sampled, and tissue TCR repertoires likely differ from those in blood. Compared with non-shared clonotypes, clonotypes shared by all four sorted-subset donors had higher generation probabilities. Naive subsets generally had larger estimated clonotype richness than memory subsets. Pairwise subsampling indicated that sequencing depth was expected to affect the degree of clonotype sharing among donors. Because the study included only a small number of donors, the genetic and exposure-history diversity represented was limited. About 5% of naive CD4, around 3.6% of naive CD8, 2% to 2.5% of memory CD4, and more than 0.35% of memory CD8 clonotypes were shared across a few donors.

Donors were healthy HIV-negative adults with no recently reported acute infections or vaccinations. Every donor was a Caucasian adult living in Nashville, Tennessee, USA. CD4+ T cells were enriched through magnetic negative selection, after which naive cells were positively selected on CD45RA and the remaining negative fraction served as the memory subset. After blood collection by leukapheresis, PBMCs were isolated using Ficoll-Histopaque density gradient centrifugation and then cryopreserved in the vapor phase of liquid nitrogen. Analytical flow cytometry was used to check the purity and quantity of each magnetically sorted T cell population. Genomic DNA was isolated from every sorted fraction and measured by UV absorbance on a Nanodrop 2000c.

The chain is encoded by TRBV5-1 joined to TRBJ2-5; TRBD2 is possibly the D segment (5 matching bases). Sequencing used memory CD4+ T cells from PBMCs. Taken with the paper, the label for cell subset or site translates to: CD45RA-negative fraction. This TCR came from a man in his late teens or twenties in good health. Some clones in this sample may be carry-over from other donors' samples. The DNA is TGCGCCAGCAGCGTAGGGTTTGTTAGTGAGGGGACCCAGTACTTC. Translated, this gives CASSVGFVSEGTQYF. Beyond the CDR3, the reference TRBV5-1 and TRBJ2-5 genes provide the residues; the full variable domain reads: KAGVTQTPRYLIKTRGQQVTLSCSPISGHRSVSWYQQTPGQGLQFLFEYFSETQRNKGNFPGRFSGRQFSNSRSEMNVSTLELGDSALYLCASSVGFVSEGTQYFGPGTRLLVL.